This T cell receptor (beta chain) was found in a study of cytomegalovirus exposure and HLA in healthy donors. Study-level information: An early release of data contained roughly 86 million unique TCRs, which came from HLA-typed donors. The study, taken as a whole, reports: Cytomegalovirus-associated status was assigned to more than 150 TCR beta chains. The study reported that TCR beta sequences accurately predicted HLA-A and HLA-B alleles in most subjects.

Concerning this clone itself: As yet, its antigen is unknown.

Per germline, CDR1 MNHEY and CDR2 SMNVEV (reference sequence). The CDR3 contains 16 residues. With V trimmed by 6 bases and J by 0 bases, 6 bases remained unmatched. PCR employed 60 Vbeta and 13 Jbeta primers. Some clones are missing from TCRdb's copy, which holds only in-frame ones; the method was immunoSEQ multiplex PCR. The sample includes some 200,000 clones, 9.5% to 15% of them seen just once. This rearrangement joins TRBV27 to TRBJ2-5, with TRBD2 identical over 11 bases. Material for sequencing was PBMCs. The receptor was derived from a man aged 45-65 years in good health and CMV-seropositive. The CDR3, as DNA: TGTGCCAGCAGAAAATCTAGCGGGAGGTACCAAGAGACCCAGTACTTC. Translation: CASRKSSGRYQETQYF.